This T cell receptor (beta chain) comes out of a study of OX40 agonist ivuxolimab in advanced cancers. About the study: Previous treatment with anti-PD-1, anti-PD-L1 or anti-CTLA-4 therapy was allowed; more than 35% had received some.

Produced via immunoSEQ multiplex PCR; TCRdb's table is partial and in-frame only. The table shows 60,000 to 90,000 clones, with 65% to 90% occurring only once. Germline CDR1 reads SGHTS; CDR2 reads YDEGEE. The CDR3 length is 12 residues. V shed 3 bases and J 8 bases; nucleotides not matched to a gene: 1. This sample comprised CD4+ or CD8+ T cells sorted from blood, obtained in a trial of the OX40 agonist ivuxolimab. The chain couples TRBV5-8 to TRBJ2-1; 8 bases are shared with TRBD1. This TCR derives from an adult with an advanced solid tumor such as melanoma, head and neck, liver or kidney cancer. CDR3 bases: TGTGCCAGCAGCTCACAGGGGGATGAGCAGTTCTTC. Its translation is CASSSQGDEQFF. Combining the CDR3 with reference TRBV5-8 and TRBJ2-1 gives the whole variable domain EAGVTQSPTHLIKTRGQQATLRCSPISGHTSVYWYQQALGLGLQFLLWYDEGEERNRGNFPPRFSGRQFPNYSSELNVNALELEDSALYLCASSSQGDEQFFGPGTRLTVL.